The 5 T cell receptor beta chains listed next were all sequenced from one sample in a study of cytomegalovirus exposure and HLA in healthy donors. The table came from immunoSEQ multiplex PCR; TCRdb's copy has only in-frame clones and leaves some out. Of roughly 110,000 clones in the sample, 88% are singletons; the top ten hold 1.8%. Material: PBMCs. The receptor source for this set is a woman in her late teens or twenties in good health and CMV-seropositive.

The chain combines TRBV7-2 with TRBJ1-2; D is unclear. The CDR3 covers 12 residues. Trimming stripped 1 base from V and 7 bases from J, with 7 bases between. Germline CDR1 SGHTA, CDR2 FQGNSA. The CDR3 coding sequence is TGTGCCAGCAGCTTAGTATTCAGTGGCTACACCTTC. It encodes CASSLVFSGYTF. Complete variable domain (other parts from reference TRBV7-2 and TRBJ1-2): GAGVSQSPSNKVTEKGKDVELRCDPISGHTALYWYRQSLGQGLEFLIYFQGNSAPDKSGLPSDRFSAERTGGSVSTLTIQRTQQEDSAVYLCASSLVFSGYTFGSGTRLTVV.

The chain uses TRBV10-3 and TRBJ2-3, with 10 bases identical to TRBD2. The CDR3 covers 14 residues. Trimming removed 6 bases from V and 1 base from J; junction bases left unmatched: 1. The germline V gene encodes CDR1 ENHRY and CDR2 SYGVKD. The CDR3 DNA reads TGTGCCATCAGCGGGACTAGCGGCACAGATACGCAGTATTTT. Protein product: CAISGTSGTDTQYF.

The chain has TRBV28 and TRBJ2-7, with 7 bases fitting TRBD1. The germline gives CDR1 MDHEN, CDR2 SYDVKM. The CDR3 is 13 residues long. V was pared by 8 bases and J by 1 base, with 5 bases of the junction left unmatched. CDR3 nucleotide sequence: TGTGCCAGCGCTTTGACAGGGTCCTACGAGCAGTACGTC. Its protein is CASALTGSYEQYV.

The rearrangement joins TRBV27 to TRBJ2-1, with D possibly TRBD2 on 6 matching bases. Germline loops: CDR1 MNHEY, CDR2 SMNVEV (reference sequence). Trimming removed 2 bases at V and 0 bases at J, with 11 bases between. CDR3 length equals 16 residues. DNA for the CDR3: TGTGCCAGCAGTTTACGCGGGACTGACTCCTACAATGAGCAGTTCTTC. It yields the protein CASSLRGTDSYNEQFF.

The V gene is TRBV4-2, the J gene TRBJ2-7, with a weak D call TRBD2 (5 bases). V dropped 1 base and J dropped 2 bases, with 6 bases sitting between them. The germline gives CDR1 LGHNA, CDR2 YNFKEQ. The CDR3 has 13 residues. For the CDR3, the DNA is TGTGCCAGCAGCCAAGCCGGGACCTACGAGCAGTACTTC. It yields the protein CASSQAGTYEQYF.